The clone carrying this TCR beta chain was found a few times. The antigen is not known. Regions amplified from RNA transcripts were the TCR beta CDR3 regions. RT-PCR in the first round (using the HTBI primer set) targeted the TCR CDR3. One entry per CDR3 protein, called by TCRdb with MiXCR from the multiplex PCR reads. Of about 590,000 distinct CDR3 sequences in the sample, 15% to 19% were seen once. This specimen comes from a study of T cells in Graves' hyperthyroidism and ophthalmopathy. The study, taken as a whole, reports: Ophthalmopathy stood apart from stable hyperthyroidism in a 13 V-J model.

Patients having uncontrolled infection, another autoimmune disease, pregnancy or lactation were not included. Out of 10 ml of fresh peripheral blood came the PBMCs. Germline V gene data show CDR1 as LNHDA and CDR2 as SQIVND (reference sequence). The CDR3 totals 17 residues. With V trimmed by 3 bases and J by 6 bases, 15 bases remained unmatched. The rearrangement joins TRBV19 to TRBJ2-3, with TRBD2 matching 7 bases. The clonotype originates from a woman in her thirties with Graves' hyperthyroidism. Material: blood. The CDR3 reads CASSIPGPRPGGDTQYF. The CDR3 DNA is TGTGCCAGTAGTATTCCGGGACCCCGGCCGGGGGGTGATACGCAGTATTTT.